The sequence of this TCR beta chain was determined in a study of blood T cell repertoires in COVID-19. Libraries were prepared by immunoSEQ multiplex PCR; TCRdb keeps only in-frame clonotypes and omits some of them. The profile shows about 79,000 clones, 80% to 90% of them singletons. This CDR3 has 14 residues. The V end was cut by 1 base, the J end by 6 bases, with 11 bases between. From germline, CDR1 is SEHNR and CDR2 FQNEAQ (reference sequence). The chain has TRBV7-9 and TRBJ2-3; D is ambiguous. What was sequenced was peripheral blood. The origin of this receptor is a man between 65 and 85 years old with active or convalescent COVID-19. The CDR3 reads CASSLVTRSDTQYF. CDR3 nucleotides: TGTGCCAGCAGCTTAGTGACACGATCCGATACGCAGTATTTT.